What follows are 25 T cell receptor beta chains derived from one specimen sequenced in a study of T cell responses to AZD1222 COVID-19 vaccine. Method: immunoSEQ multiplex PCR; TCRdb's copy keeps in-frame clones and lacks some. The table records about 160,000 clones, around 95% of them present only once. Material: peripheral blood, obtained on day 0 of AZD1222 vaccination. The receptors shown here come from an adult in good health.

The chain is built from TRBV4-3 and TRBJ2-3, with 7 bases identical to TRBD1. The CDR3 sequence is 16 residues long. After removal of 0 bases from V and 2 bases from J, the junction contained 5 bases not matched to a gene. Germline-derived CDR1 and CDR2 are LGHNA and YSLEER. The CDR3 bases are TGCGCCAGCAGCCAAGATCCGACAGGGTACACAGATACGCAGTATTTT. Its translation: CASSQDPTGYTDTQYF.

The chain has TRBV6-5 and TRBJ1-3; D unclear. Per germline, CDR1 MNHEY and CDR2 SVGAGI. The V and J ends lost 0 bases and 4 bases respectively, with 10 bases between them. The CDR3 totals 15 residues. CDR3 amino acids: CASSYSSTVGNTIYF. CDR3 bases: TGTGCCAGCAGTTACTCGAGTACAGTCGGAAACACCATATATTTT.

The chain carries TRBV6-6 and TRBJ1-2; D unresolved. CDR1 and CDR2 from the germline V gene are MNHNY and SVGAGI (reference sequence). Between the trimmed V and J ends, which lost 8 bases and 4 bases, there was a span of 8 bases. The CDR3 runs to 11 residues. The CDR3 sequence is CASYHFYGYTF. The CDR3 region has the DNA TGTGCCAGCTATCATTTCTATGGCTACACCTTC.

The rearrangement links TRBV5-6 to TRBJ2-7; D unclear. The V gene lost 4 bases and the J gene lost 3 bases, with 8 bases spanning the gap. The CDR3 is 12 amino acids. Germline V gene sequence: CDR1 SGHDT, CDR2 YYEEEE. CDR3 nucleotides: TGTGCCAGCAGCAAGAGATACTACGAGCAGTACGTC. It yields the protein CASSKRYYEQYV.

This clone was detected only once. CDR3: CASGFSGRTNQPQHF. The CDR3 nucleotides read TGTGCTAGTGGTTTTAGTGGCAGGACTAATCAGCCCCAGCATTTT. The chain carries TRBV12-5 and TRBJ1-5; unclear D gene. Per the germline V gene, CDR1 is LGHNT and CDR2 is FRNRAP. The CDR3 covers 15 residues. Trimming took off 3 bases at V and 4 bases at J, with 13 bases between the two ends.

The V call is TRBV2, the J call TRBJ2-1; unclear D gene. Germline V gene lookup returns CDR1 SNHLY and CDR2 FYNNEI. Trimming took 2 bases from V and 14 from J, leaving 10 bases between them. CDR3 length: 11 amino acids. The CDR3 reads CASSERPPKFF. Here the CDR3 DNA reads TGTGCCAGCAGTGAAAGACCCCCAAAGTTCTTC.

The CDR3 coding sequence is TGTGCCAGCAGCTTAGCGAAACCCGGACAGGGCTATAATGAAAAACTGTTTTTT. Translated: CASSLAKPGQGYNEKLFF. The chain recombines TRBV7-9 with TRBJ1-4; 8 bases fit TRBD1. Losses at the gene ends were 0 bases for V and 4 bases for J; bases not matched to a gene: 10. Germline V gene lookup returns CDR1 SEHNR and CDR2 FQNEAQ (reference sequence). The CDR3 length is 18 residues.

CDR3 region: CASSAGTWGTYGYTF. CDR3 nucleotides: TGTGCCAGCAGTGCCGGGACATGGGGAACCTATGGCTACACCTTC. The rearrangement links TRBV2 to TRBJ1-2; tentative D call: TRBD1 (6 bases). The CDR3 is 15 residues long. The germline CDR1 and CDR2 sequences are SNHLY and FYNNEI. V lost 4 bases and J lost 4, with 16 bases in between.

This chain joins TRBV12-5 and TRBJ2-4; D is perhaps TRBD1 (5 bases). Deletions cut 3 bases from V and 5 bases from J, with 17 bases between. Germline assignment: CDR1 LGHNT and CDR2 FRNRAP. The CDR3 spans 16 residues. The CDR3 DNA reads as TGTGCTAGTGGTTTAGGCCCGGCTGGGGCGGAAAACATTCAGTACTTC. Its protein is CASGLGPAGAENIQYF.

This clone was observed a single time. J is TRBJ2-1 and V is TRBV3-1 (or the pseudogene TRBV3-2); 7 bases match TRBD1. CDR3 size: 16 residues. The germline V gene encodes CDR1 LGHDT and CDR2 YNNKEL (reference sequence). The trim removed 1 base at V and 2 bases at J, leaving 5 bases unmatched. The CDR3 reads CASSQGTGDTYNEQFF. The CDR3 nucleotides are TGTGCCAGCAGCCAAGGGACAGGCGACACCTACAATGAGCAGTTCTTC.

The CDR3 bases are TGTGCCAGCAGTGGTACCGAGGGCTCGCATTTT. Translated: CASSGTEGSHF. The chain employs TRBV2 and TRBJ1-5; D is undetermined. This CDR3 has 11 residues. Per germline, CDR1 SNHLY and CDR2 FYNNEI. Trimming pared 4 bases from V and 15 bases from J, leaving 13 bases between.

The chain links TRBV3-1 (or the pseudogene TRBV3-2) to TRBJ2-2; 9 nucleotides line up with TRBD1. CDR3 length: 16 amino acids. The germline V gene has CDR1 LGHDT and CDR2 YNNKEL (reference sequence). V trimming: 7 bases; J trimming: 4 bases; junction bases outside the gene matches: 10. The CDR3 spells CASTPGQGPSTGELFF. In DNA, the CDR3 is TGTGCCAGCACCCCAGGACAGGGGCCCAGCACCGGGGAGCTGTTTTTT.

The chain recombines TRBV19 with TRBJ1-4; weak D call: TRBD1 (5 bases). This CDR3 spans 17 amino acids. Germline CDR1 reads LNHDA; CDR2 reads SQIVND (reference sequence). V was pared by 9 bases and J by 8 bases, with 28 bases between. CDR3 nucleotides: TGTGCCAGCCAACCCACAAACTGGGGCCTAGGACGGGAAAAACTGTTTTTT. Translation gives CASQPTNWGLGREKLFF.

The chain has TRBV6-1 and TRBJ1-2; 7 bases are a match to TRBD1. There are 16 residues in the CDR3. The ends lost 1 base at V and 5 bases at J; junction bases unmatched: 10. Germline V CDR1 and CDR2: MNHNS, SASEGT. The CDR3 DNA sequence: TGTGCCAGCAGTGAAGAGGCTACGGGGACAGCTTATGGCTACACCTTC. It translates to CASSEEATGTAYGYTF.

The V call is TRBV6-6, the J call TRBJ1-5; D perhaps matches TRBD1 (6 bases). Germline V gene sequence: CDR1 MNHNY, CDR2 SVGAGI (reference sequence). The CDR3 has 16 amino acids. Trimming pared 7 bases from V and 0 bases from J, leaving 16 bases between. CDR3 protein: CASTAGATHSNQPQHF. CDR3 coding DNA: TGTGCCAGCACCGCGGGGGCGACCCATAGCAATCAGCCCCAGCATTTT.

The chain is built from TRBV5-6 and TRBJ2-2, with D unresolved. This CDR3 is built from 16 residues. In germline, CDR1 is SGHDT, CDR2 YYEEEE. Trimming cost V 0 bases and J 0 bases, with 9 bases left between them. The CDR3 DNA is TGTGCCAGCAGCTTGGAACGGATGACGAACACCGGGGAGCTGTTTTTT. It encodes CASSLERMTNTGELFF.

This sequence joins TRBV6-1 and TRBJ2-7, with a weak D call TRBD1 (5 bases). The germline gives CDR1 MNHNS, CDR2 SASEGT. The CDR3 has 14 amino acids. V was cut by 5 bases and J by 6 bases, with 17 bases left in between. CDR3 DNA: TGTGCCAGCAGTCATCAGGTTCTTGGGGCCGAGCAGTACGTC. Amino acids: CASSHQVLGAEQYV.

The chain joins TRBV6-4 to TRBJ2-3, with 13 bases fitting TRBD2. The CDR3 runs 15 residues. The V gene's germline CDR1 is MRHNA and CDR2 SNTAGT. The junction had 2 bases not matched to a gene; V was cut back by 6 bases and J by 2 bases. The CDR3 region is CASSTSGGATDTQYF. CDR3 coding DNA: TGTGCCAGCAGCACTAGCGGGGGGGCCACAGATACGCAGTATTTT.

The chain carries TRBV4-3 and TRBJ2-6; a possible D gene is TRBD1 (6 bases). This CDR3 is built from 17 residues. Trimming stripped 4 bases from V and 1 base from J, with 14 bases between. In germline, CDR1 is LGHNA, CDR2 YSLEER. As DNA, the CDR3 is TGCGCCAGCAGCCGGACAGTGTTCGGGTCTGGGGCCAACGTCCTGACTTTC. It encodes CASSRTVFGSGANVLTF.

J is TRBJ2-1 and V is TRBV19, with unresolved D. The germline CDR1 and CDR2 sequences are LNHDA and SQIVND (reference sequence). The CDR3 contains 11 residues. Trimming removed 4 bases at V and 8 bases at J, with 6 bases between. The CDR3 DNA sequence: TGTGCCAGTAGTACGGTCGATGAGCAGTTCTTC. Its translation: CASSTVDEQFF.

The gene calls are TRBV7-9 and TRBJ1-3, with D unresolved. The CDR3 length is 12 residues. Trimming left V 5 bases short and J 3 bases short, with 5 bases between. Germline CDR1 is SEHNR and CDR2 is FQNEAQ (reference sequence). CDR3 sequence reads: CASSPLGNTIYF. The CDR3 DNA is TGTGCCAGCAGCCCCCTTGGAAACACCATATATTTT.

The chain is built from TRBV19 and TRBJ1-2; perhaps TRBD1 as D (5 bases). The CDR3 has 12 residues. Per the germline V gene, CDR1 is LNHDA and CDR2 is SQIVND (reference sequence). Trimming cost V 7 bases and J 3 bases, with 9 bases left between them. CDR3 DNA sequence: TGTGCCAGTATGGGACGGGACTATGGCTACACCTTC. It translates to CASMGRDYGYTF.

The chain recombines TRBV5-8 with TRBJ1-2; TRBD1 might be the D (5 bases). V lost 0 bases and J lost 4, with 13 bases in between. The V gene's germline CDR1 is SGHTS and CDR2 YDEGEE. This CDR3 is built from 15 residues. CDR3 nucleotides: TGTGCCAGCAGCTTGGTCAGGGTCAAAAGCTATGGCTACACCTTC. This encodes CASSLVRVKSYGYTF.

Only one count was recorded for this clone. This chain connects TRBV11-2 to TRBJ2-3; TRBD2 matches 7 bases. The CDR3 consists of 16 residues. With V trimmed by 0 bases and J by 2 bases, 5 bases remained unmatched. The germline CDR1 and CDR2 sequences are SGHAT and FQNNGV. DNA of the CDR3: TGTGCCAGCAGCTTAGAGGGGGGGAGGGTCACAGATACGCAGTATTTT. This sequence encodes CASSLEGGRVTDTQYF.

The V call is TRBV5-1, the J call TRBJ2-5, with 7 positions matching TRBD1. The junction had 9 bases not matched to a gene; V was cut back by 5 bases and J by 5 bases. CDR1 is SGHRS, CDR2 YFSETQ, per germline. The CDR3 covers 14 residues. CDR3 sequence (DNA): TGCGCCAGCAGACCCGGGACAGTGATCGAGACCCAGTACTTC. Encoded protein: CASRPGTVIETQYF.